The sequence of this TCR beta chain was determined in a study of blood T cell repertoires in COVID-19. About the research overall: The United States, Italy and Spain provided the acute and convalescent COVID-19 samples. From T cells, B-cell-depleted T cells, or PBMCs came the material, which was cDNA or gDNA.

This clone was observed a handful of times. Germline lookup yields CDR1 SGHRS and CDR2 YFSETQ. The CDR3 has 13 amino acids. Trimming took off 0 bases at V and 9 bases at J, with 12 bases between the two ends. Profiling relied on immunoSEQ multiplex PCR, and the TCRdb table lists in-frame clones only, not all of them. The sample shows over 130,000 clones, 80% to 90% of them seen only once. This clonotype was sampled from a man in his 70s with acute or convalescent COVID-19. The chain uses TRBV5-1 and TRBJ1-1; maybe TRBD1 (6 bases). The sample consisted of peripheral blood. CDR3 loop: CASSLVNREKAFF. CDR3 bases: TGCGCCAGCAGCTTGGTCAACAGGGAGAAAGCTTTCTTT.